This T cell receptor beta chain was recorded in a study of blood T cell repertoires in COVID-19 (dated by TCRdb to the early 2020s). Study-level background: Samples covering the acute and convalescent phases of COVID-19 were provided by collaborators in the United States, Italy and Spain. The material from the prospective study consisted of cDNA or gDNA derived from T cells, B-cell-depleted T cells, or PBMCs. Subjects who had been exposed to COVID-19, were actively infected with it, or had recovered from it provided the deeply sampled blood TCRbeta repertoires that made up the dataset. A freely available public database, intended as a resource for researchers studying the immune response to SARS-CoV-2, is where the repertoires were released. The samples were drawn from two sources: the first 160 participants of the ongoing ImmuneRACE study, and 1,200 or so subjects contributed by 6 global collaborators. The sample metadata nearly always contained a de-identified subject ID, COVID-19 status, age in years and sex. Where available, HLA class I and class II types were obtained from metadata supplied by the sample provider rather than from assay-based typing. General study outcomes and caveats: How much clinical and demographic metadata was included differed by source and by participant, and the metadata was provided uncurated.

For this clone: No cognate antigen has been identified for it. No base quality information exists; no much larger clone differs at one position.

The immunoSEQ Assay, a bias-controlled multiplex PCR, was used to amplify TCRbeta CDR3 regions from genomic DNA. Turning to the authors' computational methods: Nucleated cell counts per sample were estimated from amplification of reference gene primers within the assay. Sequence reads were collapsed and filtered to measure the absolute abundance of every unique TCRbeta CDR3 rearrangement. Productive Simpson clonality was computed per sample as the square root of Simpson's diversity index over productive rearrangements. TCRdb carries this immuneACCESS record with in-frame sequences only. Its versions omit some clonotypes, under half of them owing to an unresolved V gene in the studies checked, with the rest unexplained. Clonal size and the V and J genes are those of that table, whereas D and trimming came from the DNA. For this sample there are 200,000 to 250,000 clones; 85% to 90% appear just once. 3% to 3.5% of the sample is in the top ten clones.

Participants in the prospective study were aged roughly 18 to 95 years, lived in 20 to 30 United States geographic areas, and enrolled through a virtual design. In the prospective study, participants were assigned to cohorts based on the clinical history participants reported in a screening survey and a study questionnaire. Each participant in the prospective study had whole blood, serum and a nasopharyngeal or oropharyngeal swab collected by mobile phlebotomists. Over a roughly two-month period, participants in the prospective study had the option of providing additional blood draws and questionnaires. Prospective study blood samples were shipped either frozen or at room temperature before DNA extraction. V is shortened by 10 bases, J by 0 bases, and the region joining them spans 10 bases. The CDR3 covers 12 residues, taking in both the cysteine and the phenylalanine. The retained sequence is limited to the CDR3, 36 bases, with the frame set at the first base. The germline V gene (reference sequence) specifies MNHEY as CDR1 and SMNVEV as CDR2.

What was sequenced was PBMCs or T cells enriched from blood (not recorded which). The sequence came from a woman aged 18-30 years in a cohort exposed to, infected with or recovered from COVID-19 (not recorded which). The receptor chain draws on TRBV27 and TRBJ2-7; no D gene is confidently identified. The CDR3 protein is CANWAFSYEQYF. The DNA sequence is TGTGCCAACTGGGCTTTCTCCTACGAGCAGTACTTC.